Listed below are T cell receptor beta chains from one sample, sequenced in a study of blood T cell repertoires in COVID-19. TCRdb's copy holds only in-frame clones and misses some; the assay was immunoSEQ multiplex PCR. This table has about 380,000 clones, more than 75% appearing once. Source material: PBMCs or T cells enriched from blood (not recorded which). These receptors originate from a woman aged 18-29 years who had recovered from COVID-19. The CDR3 runs from the conserved cysteine through the conserved F or W. Each record gives: D gene, clone size, J gene, V gene, CDR3 protein, CDR3 DNA. A D gene is named only where the DNA matches it firmly. Rows may omit the clone size; those that give it use once, few, many or a size class.

>TRBD1|NA|TRBJ1-2|TRBV19
CASSTRDRVPLGYGYTF
TGTGCCAGTAGTACCCGGGACAGGGTCCCGTTGGGCTATGGCTACACCTTC
>TRBD1|NA|TRBJ2-1|TRBV5-1
CASTRMGQGNYNEQFF
TGCGCCAGCACTCGTATGGGACAGGGGAACTACAATGAGCAGTTCTTC
>NA|few|TRBJ1-1|TRBV7-2
CASSIAGRENTEAFF
TGTGCCAGCAGCATCGCGGGACGGGAGAACACTGAAGCTTTCTTT
>TRBD1|NA|TRBJ2-2|TRBV7-9
CASSFGTGVGELFF
TGTGCCAGCAGCTTCGGGACAGGGGTCGGGGAGCTGTTTTTT
>NA|NA|TRBJ2-5|TRBV3-1/TRBV3-2
CASSQGRRGQETQYF
TGTGCCAGCAGCCAAGGTAGGCGAGGACAAGAGACCCAGTACTTC
>NA|NA|TRBJ2-7|TRBV5-4
CASSLGAEQYF
TGTGCCAGCAGCTTGGGGGCCGAGCAGTACTTC
>TRBD2|once|TRBJ2-1|TRBV28
CASTYPGGEQFF
TGTGCCAGCACCTACCCCGGGGGGGAGCAGTTCTTC
>NA|NA|TRBJ2-5|TRBV12-1
CASSFWDLSGGVQETQYF
TGTGCCAGCAGCTTTTGGGATTTGAGCGGCGGGGTCCAAGAGACCCAGTACTTC
>NA|NA|TRBJ2-1|TRBV11-2
CASSLQTTYNEQFF
TGTGCCAGCAGCTTACAGACAACCTACAATGAGCAGTTCTTC
>TRBD1|once|TRBJ1-1|TRBV7-9
CASSLRTGRNTEAFF
TGTGCCAGCAGCTTACGGACAGGGCGGAACACTGAAGCTTTCTTT
>NA|NA|TRBJ2-7|TRBV18
CASSPPGAKIDEQYF
TGTGCCAGCTCACCACCAGGGGCGAAGATCGACGAGCAGTACTTC
>TRBD2|NA|TRBJ2-3|TRBV7-2
CASSTGTSGTDTQYF
TGTGCCAGCAGCACCGGGACTAGTGGCACAGATACGCAGTATTTT
>NA|NA|TRBJ2-7|TRBV9
CASTCGGIRRVYEQYF
TGTGCCAGCACCTGTGGAGGGATCCGTCGGGTCTACGAGCAGTACTTC
>NA|NA|TRBJ2-1|TRBV5-6
CASSLGAYSYNEQFF
TGTGCCAGCAGCTTAGGGGCATACTCCTACAATGAGCAGTTCTTC
>NA|once|TRBJ2-1|TRBV9
CASSLINEQFF
TGTGCCAGCAGCCTAATCAATGAGCAGTTCTTC
>TRBD1|NA|TRBJ2-5|TRBV11-1
CASSWGTGDGETQYF
TGTGCCAGCAGCTGGGGGACAGGGGATGGGGAGACCCAGTACTTC
>TRBD2|NA|TRBJ2-1|TRBV11-3
CASSLDVGLAGSNEQFF
TGTGCCAGCAGCTTAGATGTAGGACTAGCGGGGAGCAATGAGCAGTTCTTC
>NA|NA|TRBJ2-7|TRBV19
CASSIDRGSSGYEQYF
TGTGCCAGTAGTATAGATCGGGGATCCTCGGGGTACGAGCAGTACTTC
>NA|NA|TRBJ1-1|TRBV27
CASRGAGLIHIEAFF
TGTGCCAGCAGGGGGGCAGGGCTCATACATATTGAAGCTTTCTTT
>TRBD1|NA|TRBJ2-3|TRBV3-1/TRBV3-2
CASSRGSDRARTDTQYF
TGTGCCAGCAGTCGAGGGTCGGACAGGGCTCGCACAGATACGCAGTATTTT
>TRBD2|NA|TRBJ2-3|TRBV23-1
CASSLLAGGGTDTQYF
TGCGCCAGCAGTCTCCTAGCGGGGGGGGGAACAGATACGCAGTATTTT
>TRBD2|NA|TRBJ2-6|TRBV9
CASSPPGRVGANVLTF
TGTGCCAGCAGCCCCCCCGGGAGGGTTGGGGCCAACGTCCTGACTTTC
>NA|NA|TRBJ1-6|TRBV2
CASSEGLPLHF
TGTGCCAGCAGTGAGGGGCTGCCCCTCCACTTT
>NA|NA|TRBJ1-4|TRBV2
CASKEEEKLFF
TGTGCCAGCAAAGAGGAGGAAAAACTGTTTTTT
>NA|once|TRBJ2-5|TRBV7-9
CASSPSGGGETQYF
TGTGCCAGCAGCCCATCGGGGGGCGGCGAGACCCAGTACTTC
>NA|few|TRBJ1-1|TRBV18
CASSPIKNTEAFF
TGTGCCAGCTCACCCATCAAGAACACTGAAGCTTTCTTT
>TRBD1|NA|TRBJ2-7|TRBV27
CASGLQGAPYEQYF
TGTGCCAGCGGGCTTCAGGGGGCCCCCTACGAGCAGTACTTC
>NA|NA|TRBJ1-5|TRBV30
CAWSVSGGAVDQPQHF
TGTGCCTGGAGTGTAAGTGGAGGTGCCGTCGATCAGCCCCAGCATTTT
>NA|NA|TRBJ1-1|TRBV6-5
CASRKQVNTEAFF
TGTGCCAGCAGAAAACAGGTGAACACTGAAGCTTTCTTT
>NA|NA|TRBJ1-5|TRBV30
CAWSGANNQPQHF
TGTGCCTGGAGTGGGGCCAACAATCAGCCCCAGCATTTT
>NA|NA|TRBJ1-2|TRBV29-1
CSVEWRGNYGYTF
TGCAGCGTTGAATGGCGGGGCAACTATGGCTACACCTTC
>NA|NA|TRBJ2-3|TRBV4-1
CASSHLQGGFGDTQYF
TGCGCCAGCAGCCACTTACAGGGTGGATTCGGAGATACGCAGTATTTT
>NA|NA|TRBJ2-2|TRBV7-9
CASSFLGQGGYSGELFF
TGTGCCAGCAGCTTTCTTGGGCAGGGCGGATATTCCGGGGAGCTGTTTTTT
>TRBD2|NA|TRBJ2-4|TRBV30
CAWSPGGPIGKNIQYF
TGTGCCTGGAGCCCGGGGGGGCCCATTGGCAAAAACATTCAGTACTTC
>TRBD1|once|TRBJ2-1|TRBV10-3
CAISESTGNPDNEQFF
TGTGCCATCAGTGAGTCGACAGGGAACCCAGACAATGAGCAGTTCTTC
>NA|NA|TRBJ1-5|TRBV6-1
CASSERGGSNQPQHF
TGTGCCAGCAGTGAAAGAGGCGGTAGCAATCAGCCCCAGCATTTT